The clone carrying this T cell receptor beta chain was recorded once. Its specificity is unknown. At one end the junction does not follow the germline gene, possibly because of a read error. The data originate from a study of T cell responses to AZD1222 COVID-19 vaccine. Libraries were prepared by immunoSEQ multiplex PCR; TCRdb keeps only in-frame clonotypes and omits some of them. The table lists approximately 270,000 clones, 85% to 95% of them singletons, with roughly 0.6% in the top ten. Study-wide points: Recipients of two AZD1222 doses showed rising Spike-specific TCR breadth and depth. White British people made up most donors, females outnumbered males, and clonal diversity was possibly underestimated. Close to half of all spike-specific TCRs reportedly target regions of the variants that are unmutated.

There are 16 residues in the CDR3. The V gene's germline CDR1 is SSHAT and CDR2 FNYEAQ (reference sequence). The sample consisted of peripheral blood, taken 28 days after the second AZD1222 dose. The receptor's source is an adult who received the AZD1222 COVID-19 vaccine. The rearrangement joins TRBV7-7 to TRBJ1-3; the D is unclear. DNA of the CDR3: TGTGCTAGCAGCCCCTTCGCACCCGGCTCTGGAAACACCATATATTTT. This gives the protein CASSPFAPGSGNTIYF.